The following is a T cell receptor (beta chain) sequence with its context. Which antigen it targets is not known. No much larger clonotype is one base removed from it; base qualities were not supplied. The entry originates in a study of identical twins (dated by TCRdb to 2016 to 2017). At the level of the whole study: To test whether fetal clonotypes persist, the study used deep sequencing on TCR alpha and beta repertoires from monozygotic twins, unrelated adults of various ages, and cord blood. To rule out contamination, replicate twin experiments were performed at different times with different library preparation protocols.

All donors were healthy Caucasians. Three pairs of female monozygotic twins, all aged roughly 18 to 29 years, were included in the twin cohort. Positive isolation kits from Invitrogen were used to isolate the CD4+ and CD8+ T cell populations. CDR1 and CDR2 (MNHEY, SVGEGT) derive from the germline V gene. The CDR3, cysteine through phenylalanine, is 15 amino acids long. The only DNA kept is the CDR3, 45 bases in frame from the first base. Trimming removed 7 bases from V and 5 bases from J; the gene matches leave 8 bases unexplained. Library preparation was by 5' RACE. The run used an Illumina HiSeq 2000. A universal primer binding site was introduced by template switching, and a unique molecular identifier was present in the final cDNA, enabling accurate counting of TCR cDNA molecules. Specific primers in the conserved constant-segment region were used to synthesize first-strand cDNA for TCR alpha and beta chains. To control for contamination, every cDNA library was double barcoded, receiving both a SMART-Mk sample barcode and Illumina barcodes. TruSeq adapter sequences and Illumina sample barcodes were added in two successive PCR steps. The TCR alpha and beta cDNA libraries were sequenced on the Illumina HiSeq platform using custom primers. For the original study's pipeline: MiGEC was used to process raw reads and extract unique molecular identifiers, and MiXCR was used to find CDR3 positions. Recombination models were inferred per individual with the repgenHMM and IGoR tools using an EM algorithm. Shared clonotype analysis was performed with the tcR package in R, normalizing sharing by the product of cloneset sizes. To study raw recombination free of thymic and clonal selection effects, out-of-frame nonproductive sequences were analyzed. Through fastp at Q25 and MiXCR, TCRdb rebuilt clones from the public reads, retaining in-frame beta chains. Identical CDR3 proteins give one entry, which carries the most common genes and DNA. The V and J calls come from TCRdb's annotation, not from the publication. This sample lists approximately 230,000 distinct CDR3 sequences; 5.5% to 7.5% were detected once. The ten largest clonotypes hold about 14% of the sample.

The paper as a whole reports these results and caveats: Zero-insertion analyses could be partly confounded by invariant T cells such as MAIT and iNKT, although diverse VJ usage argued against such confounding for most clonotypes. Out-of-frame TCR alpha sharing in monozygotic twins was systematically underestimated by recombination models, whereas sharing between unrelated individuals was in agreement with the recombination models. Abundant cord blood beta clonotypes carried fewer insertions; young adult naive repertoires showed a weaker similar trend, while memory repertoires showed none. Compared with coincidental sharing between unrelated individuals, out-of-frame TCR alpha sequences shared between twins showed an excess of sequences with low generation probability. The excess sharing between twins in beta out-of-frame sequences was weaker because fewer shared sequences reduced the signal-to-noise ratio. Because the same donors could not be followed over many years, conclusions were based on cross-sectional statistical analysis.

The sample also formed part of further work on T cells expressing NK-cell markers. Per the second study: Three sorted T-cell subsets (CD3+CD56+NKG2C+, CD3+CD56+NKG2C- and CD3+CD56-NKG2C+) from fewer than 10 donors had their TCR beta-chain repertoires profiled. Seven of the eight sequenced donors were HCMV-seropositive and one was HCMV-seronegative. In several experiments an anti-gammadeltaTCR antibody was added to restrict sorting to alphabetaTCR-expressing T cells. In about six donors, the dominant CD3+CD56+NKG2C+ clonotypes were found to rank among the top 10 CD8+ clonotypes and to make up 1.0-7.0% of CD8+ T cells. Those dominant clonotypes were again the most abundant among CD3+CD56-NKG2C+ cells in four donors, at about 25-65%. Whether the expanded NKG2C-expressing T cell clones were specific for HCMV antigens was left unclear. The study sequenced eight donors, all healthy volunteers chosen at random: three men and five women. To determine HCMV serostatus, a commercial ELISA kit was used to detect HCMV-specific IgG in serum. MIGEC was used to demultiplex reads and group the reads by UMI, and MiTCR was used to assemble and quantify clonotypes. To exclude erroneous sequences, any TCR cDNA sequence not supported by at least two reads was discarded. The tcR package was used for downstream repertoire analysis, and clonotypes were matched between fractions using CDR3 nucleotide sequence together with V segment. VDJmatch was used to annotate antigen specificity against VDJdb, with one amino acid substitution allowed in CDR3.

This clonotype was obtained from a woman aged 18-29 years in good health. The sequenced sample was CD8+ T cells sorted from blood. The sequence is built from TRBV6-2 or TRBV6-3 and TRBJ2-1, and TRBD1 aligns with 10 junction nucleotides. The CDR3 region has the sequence CASTGPGQGHNEQFF. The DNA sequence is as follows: TGTGCCAGCACTGGCCCGGGACAGGGGCACAATGAGCAGTTCTTC.